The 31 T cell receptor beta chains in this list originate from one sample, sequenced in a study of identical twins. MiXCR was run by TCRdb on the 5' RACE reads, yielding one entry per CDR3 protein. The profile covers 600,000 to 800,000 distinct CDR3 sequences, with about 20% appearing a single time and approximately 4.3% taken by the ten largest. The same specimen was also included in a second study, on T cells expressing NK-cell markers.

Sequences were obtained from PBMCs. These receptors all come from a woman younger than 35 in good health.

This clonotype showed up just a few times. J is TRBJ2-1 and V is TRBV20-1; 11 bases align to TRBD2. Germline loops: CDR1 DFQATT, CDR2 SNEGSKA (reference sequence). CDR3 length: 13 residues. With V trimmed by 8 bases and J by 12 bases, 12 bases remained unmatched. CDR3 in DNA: TGCAGTCTTACTAGCGGGAGAGGGGGACGGCAGTTCTTC. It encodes CSLTSGRGGRQFF.

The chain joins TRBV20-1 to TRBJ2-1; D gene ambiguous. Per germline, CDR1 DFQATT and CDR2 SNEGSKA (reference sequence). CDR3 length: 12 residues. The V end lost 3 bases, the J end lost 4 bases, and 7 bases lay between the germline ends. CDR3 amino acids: CSASSPYNEQFF. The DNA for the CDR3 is TGCAGTGCTAGTTCCCCTTACAATGAGCAGTTCTTC.

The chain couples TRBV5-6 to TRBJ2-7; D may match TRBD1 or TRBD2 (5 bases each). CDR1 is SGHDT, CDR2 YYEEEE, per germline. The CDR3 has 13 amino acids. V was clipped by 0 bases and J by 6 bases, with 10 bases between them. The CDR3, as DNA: TGTGCCAGCAGCTTGGCCAGGGACGGCGAGCAGTACTTC. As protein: CASSLARDGEQYF.

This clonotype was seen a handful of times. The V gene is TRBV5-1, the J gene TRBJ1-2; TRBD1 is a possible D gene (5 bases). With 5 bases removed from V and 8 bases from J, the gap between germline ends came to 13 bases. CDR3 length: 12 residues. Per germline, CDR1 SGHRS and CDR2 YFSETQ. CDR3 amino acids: CASRSDGGGYTF. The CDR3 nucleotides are TGCGCCAGCAGGTCAGACGGGGGAGGCTACACCTTC.

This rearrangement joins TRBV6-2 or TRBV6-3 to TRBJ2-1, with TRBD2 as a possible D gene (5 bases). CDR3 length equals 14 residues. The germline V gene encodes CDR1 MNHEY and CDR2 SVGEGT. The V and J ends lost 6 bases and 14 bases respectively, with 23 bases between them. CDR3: CASSDNLSGHGEFF. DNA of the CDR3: TGTGCCAGCAGCGATAACCTAAGCGGCCACGGGGAGTTCTTC.

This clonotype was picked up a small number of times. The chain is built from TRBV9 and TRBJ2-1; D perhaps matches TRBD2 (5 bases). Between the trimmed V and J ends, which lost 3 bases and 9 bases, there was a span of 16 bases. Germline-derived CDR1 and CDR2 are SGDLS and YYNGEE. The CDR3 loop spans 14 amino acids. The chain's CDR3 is CASSDLVRGSEQFF. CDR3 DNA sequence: TGTGCCAGCAGCGACCTAGTACGAGGGAGTGAGCAGTTCTTC.

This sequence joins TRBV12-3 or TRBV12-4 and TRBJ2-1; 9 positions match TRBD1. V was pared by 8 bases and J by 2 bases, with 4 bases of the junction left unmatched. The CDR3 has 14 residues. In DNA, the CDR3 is TGTGCCAGCCGGCGACAGGGGGCCTACAATGAGCAGTTCTTC. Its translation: CASRRQGAYNEQFF.

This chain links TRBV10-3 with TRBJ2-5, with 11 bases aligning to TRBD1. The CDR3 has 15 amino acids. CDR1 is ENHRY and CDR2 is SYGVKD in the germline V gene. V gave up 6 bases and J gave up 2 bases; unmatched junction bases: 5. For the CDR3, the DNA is TGTGCCATCAGCGGAGGGGACAGGGGGCAAGAGACCCAGTACTTC. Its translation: CAISGGDRGQETQYF.

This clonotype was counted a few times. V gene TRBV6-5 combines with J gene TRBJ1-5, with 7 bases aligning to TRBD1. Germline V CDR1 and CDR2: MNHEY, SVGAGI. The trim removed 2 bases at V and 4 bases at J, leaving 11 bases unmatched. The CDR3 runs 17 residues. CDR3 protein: CASSYKYRGEANQPQHF. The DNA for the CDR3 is TGTGCCAGCAGTTACAAATACAGGGGAGAGGCGAATCAGCCCCAGCATTTT.

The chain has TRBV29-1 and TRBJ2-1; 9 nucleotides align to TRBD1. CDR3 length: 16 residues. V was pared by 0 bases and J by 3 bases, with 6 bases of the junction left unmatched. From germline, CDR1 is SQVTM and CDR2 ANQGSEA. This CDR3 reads CSVEDPTGGGYNEQFF. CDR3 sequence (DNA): TGCAGCGTTGAAGACCCAACAGGGGGCGGCTACAATGAGCAGTTCTTC.

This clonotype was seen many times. This CDR3 reads CASSLVSATQETQYF. The CDR3 nucleotides read TGTGCCAGCAGCTTAGTCTCGGCTACTCAAGAGACCCAGTACTTC. This chain uses TRBV7-8 with TRBJ2-5; no clear D gene. The CDR3 runs 15 residues. From germline, CDR1 is SGHVS and CDR2 FQNEAQ. V was pared by 1 base and J by 2 bases, with 11 bases between.

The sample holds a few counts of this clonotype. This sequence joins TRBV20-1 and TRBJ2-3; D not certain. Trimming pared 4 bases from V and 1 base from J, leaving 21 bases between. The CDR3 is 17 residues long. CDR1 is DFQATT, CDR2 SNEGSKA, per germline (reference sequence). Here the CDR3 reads CSAKYFLLGPGTDTQYF. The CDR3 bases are TGCAGTGCTAAATATTTCTTGCTCGGACCCGGCACAGATACGCAGTATTTT.

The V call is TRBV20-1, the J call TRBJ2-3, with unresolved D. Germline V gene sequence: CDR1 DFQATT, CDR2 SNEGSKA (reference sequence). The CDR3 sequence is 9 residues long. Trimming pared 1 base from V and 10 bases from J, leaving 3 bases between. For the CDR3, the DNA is TGCAGTGCTAGAGTAGCGCAGTATTTT. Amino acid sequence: CSARVAQYF.

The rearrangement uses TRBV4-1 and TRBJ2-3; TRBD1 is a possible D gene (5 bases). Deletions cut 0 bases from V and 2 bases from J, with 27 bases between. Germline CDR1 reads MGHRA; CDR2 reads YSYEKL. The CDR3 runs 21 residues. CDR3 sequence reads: CASSQDRAGPSPHGTTDTQYF. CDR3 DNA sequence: TGCGCCAGCAGCCAAGATCGGGCAGGGCCCTCGCCCCACGGTACCACAGATACGCAGTATTTT.

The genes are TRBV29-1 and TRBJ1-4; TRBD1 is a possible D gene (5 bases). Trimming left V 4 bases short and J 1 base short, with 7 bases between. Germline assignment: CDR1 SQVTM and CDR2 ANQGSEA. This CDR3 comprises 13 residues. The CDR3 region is CSVVQGTNEKLFF. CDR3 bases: TGCAGCGTTGTTCAGGGAACTAATGAAAAACTGTTTTTT.

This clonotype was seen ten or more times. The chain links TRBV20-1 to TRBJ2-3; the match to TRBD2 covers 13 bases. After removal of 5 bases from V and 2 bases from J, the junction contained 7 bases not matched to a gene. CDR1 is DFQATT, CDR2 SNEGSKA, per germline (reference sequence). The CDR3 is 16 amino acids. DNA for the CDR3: TGCAGTGCTCGAGGACTAGCGGGGGACTTCACAGATACGCAGTATTTT. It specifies CSARGLAGDFTDTQYF.

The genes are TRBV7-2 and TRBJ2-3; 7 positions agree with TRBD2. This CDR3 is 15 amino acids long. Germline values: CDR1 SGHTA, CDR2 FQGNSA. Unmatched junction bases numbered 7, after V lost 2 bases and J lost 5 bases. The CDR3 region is CASSLRGTGGDTQYF. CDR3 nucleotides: TGTGCCAGCAGCTTAAGAGGCACGGGGGGAGATACGCAGTATTTT.

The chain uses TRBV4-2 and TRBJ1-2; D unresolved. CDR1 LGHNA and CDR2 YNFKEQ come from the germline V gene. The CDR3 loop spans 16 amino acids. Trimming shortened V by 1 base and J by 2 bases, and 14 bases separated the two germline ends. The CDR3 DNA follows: TGTGCCAGCAGCCAAGGTTTAGGGATCGAGAACTATGGCTACACCTTC. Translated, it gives CASSQGLGIENYGYTF.

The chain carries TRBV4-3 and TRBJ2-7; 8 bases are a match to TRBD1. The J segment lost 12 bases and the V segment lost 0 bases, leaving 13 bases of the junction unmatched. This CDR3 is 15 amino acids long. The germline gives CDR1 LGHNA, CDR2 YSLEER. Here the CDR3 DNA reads TGCGCCAGCAGCCAAGACCTTAGGACCGGACAGGGAGGGTACTTC. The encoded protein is CASSQDLRTGQGGYF.

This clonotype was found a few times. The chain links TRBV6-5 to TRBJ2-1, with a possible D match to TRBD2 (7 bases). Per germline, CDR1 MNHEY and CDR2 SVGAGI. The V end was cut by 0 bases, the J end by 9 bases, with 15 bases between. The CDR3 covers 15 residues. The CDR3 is CASSYSGGEAAEQFF. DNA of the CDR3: TGTGCCAGCAGTTACTCAGGGGGGGAGGCGGCTGAGCAGTTCTTC.

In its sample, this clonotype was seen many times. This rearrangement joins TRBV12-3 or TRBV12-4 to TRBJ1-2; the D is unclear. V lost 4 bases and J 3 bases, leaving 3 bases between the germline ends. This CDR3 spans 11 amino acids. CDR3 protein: CASSWDYGYTF. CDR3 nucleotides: TGTGCCAGCAGTTGGGACTATGGCTACACCTTC.

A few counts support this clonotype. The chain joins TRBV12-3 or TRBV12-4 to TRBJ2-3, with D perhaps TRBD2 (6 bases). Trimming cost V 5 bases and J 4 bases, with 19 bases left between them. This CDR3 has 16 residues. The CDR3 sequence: CASSLNQGASADTQYF. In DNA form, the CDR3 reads TGTGCCAGCAGTCTCAATCAAGGAGCTAGCGCAGATACGCAGTATTTT.

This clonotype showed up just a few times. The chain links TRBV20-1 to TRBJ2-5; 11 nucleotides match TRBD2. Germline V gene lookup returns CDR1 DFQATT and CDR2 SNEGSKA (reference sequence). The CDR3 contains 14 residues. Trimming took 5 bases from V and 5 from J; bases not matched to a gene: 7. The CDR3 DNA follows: TGCAGTGCTCTAGCGGGAGGATCGGGGGAGACCCAGTACTTC. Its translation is CSALAGGSGETQYF.

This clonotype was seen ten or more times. The CDR3 region is CSVGSPGELFF. The DNA of the CDR3 is TGCAGCGTGGGTTCTCCCGGGGAGCTGTTTTTT. The chain couples TRBV29-1 to TRBJ2-2; D is ambiguous. The V gene's germline CDR1 is SQVTM and CDR2 ANQGSEA. V was clipped by 6 bases and J by 6 bases, with 8 bases between them. The CDR3 covers 11 residues.

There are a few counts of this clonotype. The CDR3 DNA reads as TGCAGCGTTCCTGGTCCTGAGCAGTTCTTC. Translating it yields CSVPGPEQFF. This rearrangement joins TRBV29-1 to TRBJ2-1; D gene uncertain. Between the trimmed V and J ends, which lost 5 bases and 9 bases, there was a span of 8 bases. The CDR3 runs 10 residues. Germline CDR1 SQVTM, CDR2 ANQGSEA.

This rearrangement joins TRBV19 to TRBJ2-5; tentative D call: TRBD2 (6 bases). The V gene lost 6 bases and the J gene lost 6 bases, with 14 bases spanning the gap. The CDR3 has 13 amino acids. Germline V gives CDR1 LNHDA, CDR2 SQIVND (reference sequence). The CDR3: CASSLDWTKTQYF. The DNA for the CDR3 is TGTGCCAGTAGCCTGGACTGGACTAAGACCCAGTACTTC.

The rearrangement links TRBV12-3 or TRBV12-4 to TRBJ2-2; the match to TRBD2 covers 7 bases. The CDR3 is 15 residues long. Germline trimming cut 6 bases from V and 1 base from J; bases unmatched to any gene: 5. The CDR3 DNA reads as TGTGCCAGCAGACCCGGGGGGAGGAACACCGGGGAGCTGTTTTTT. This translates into CASRPGGRNTGELFF.

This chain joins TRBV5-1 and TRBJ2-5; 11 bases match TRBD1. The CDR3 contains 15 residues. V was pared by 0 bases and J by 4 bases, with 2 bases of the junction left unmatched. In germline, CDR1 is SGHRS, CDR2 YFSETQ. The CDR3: CASSLEGTGGETQYF. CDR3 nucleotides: TGCGCCAGCAGCTTGGAAGGGACAGGGGGAGAGACCCAGTACTTC.

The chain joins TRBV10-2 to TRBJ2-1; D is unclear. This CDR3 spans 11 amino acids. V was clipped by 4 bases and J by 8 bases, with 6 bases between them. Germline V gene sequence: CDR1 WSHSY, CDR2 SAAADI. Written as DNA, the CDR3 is TGCGCCAGCAGTGGGTACGATGAGCAGTTCTTC. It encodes CASSGYDEQFF.

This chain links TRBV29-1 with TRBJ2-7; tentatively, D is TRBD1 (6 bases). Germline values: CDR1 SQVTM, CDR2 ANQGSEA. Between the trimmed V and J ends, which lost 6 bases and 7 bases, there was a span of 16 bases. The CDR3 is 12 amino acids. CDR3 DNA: TGCAGCGTGGGTGACAGGTTAGGTGAGCAGTACTTC. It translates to CSVGDRLGEQYF.

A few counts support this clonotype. As DNA, the CDR3 is TGCAGTGCCCCGGACAGGGGGCGCGGGGTGAACACTGAAGCTTTCTTT. It encodes CSAPDRGRGVNTEAFF. This sequence joins TRBV20-1 and TRBJ1-1, with 11 bases fitting TRBD1. Germline CDR1 is DFQATT and CDR2 is SNEGSKA (reference sequence). V gave up 6 bases and J gave up 0 bases; unmatched junction bases: 9. This CDR3 spans 16 amino acids.